One sample yielded the 19 T cell receptor beta chains listed below, sequenced in a study of cytomegalovirus exposure and HLA in healthy donors (dated by TCRdb to 2017 to 2019). Library method: the immunoSEQ multiplex PCR assay. For the multiplex PCR, a mixture combining 60 forward primers for TCR Vbeta segments and 13 reverse primers for TCR Jbeta segments was used. As stored in TCRdb, this immuneACCESS dataset retains in-frame rearrangements with V and J assigned. A fraction of the clones does not appear; measured against another copy, unresolved V genes explain less than half of the discrepancy, and the remainder lacks a known reason. The sample table records roughly 26,000 clones; 70% of these occur just once. The ten largest clones represent roughly 4% of the sample. Sequenced sample: PBMCs. Receptor source: a woman aged 45-59 years in good health and CMV-seronegative.

This sequence joins TRBV2 and TRBJ2-1; TRBD2 agrees at 10 bases. Unmatched junction bases numbered 17, after V lost 8 bases and J lost 7 bases. The germline gives CDR1 SNHLY, CDR2 FYNNEI. The CDR3 extends over 17 amino acids. The DNA for the CDR3 is TGTGCCAGCCGGGAGTCTAGCGGGAGAGTAGTAGGAAATGAGCAGTTCTTC. Translated: CASRESSGRVVGNEQFF.

The rearrangement uses TRBV10-1 and TRBJ2-2; D is unresolved. Per the germline V gene, CDR1 is WNHNN and CDR2 is SYGVQD (reference sequence). V lost 4 bases and J 5 bases, leaving 8 bases between the germline ends. This CDR3 is built from 13 residues. The CDR3 bases are TGCGCCAGCAGTGTATCGAGAACCGGGGAGCTGTTTTTT. Amino acid sequence: CASSVSRTGELFF.

The V call is TRBV5-1, the J call TRBJ1-2; unclear D gene. The CDR3 length is 14 residues. The V end was cut by 0 bases, the J end by 7 bases, with 13 bases between. Per the germline V gene, CDR1 is SGHRS and CDR2 is YFSETQ. The CDR3 DNA reads TGCGCCAGCAGCTTGGCGCAGTCGGAGGGTGGCTACACCTTC. As protein: CASSLAQSEGGYTF.

The chain is built from TRBV28 and TRBJ2-2, with 10 bases lining up with TRBD1. With V trimmed by 6 bases and J by 5 bases, 6 bases remained unmatched. The CDR3 is 15 residues long. Germline assignment: CDR1 MDHEN and CDR2 SYDVKM. CDR3 residues: CASRRQGAGTGELFF. The CDR3 nucleotides are TGTGCCAGCAGACGACAGGGGGCGGGTACCGGGGAGCTGTTTTTT.

This clone was seen only once. The chain employs TRBV19 and TRBJ2-3; 7 nucleotides line up with TRBD2. Germline CDR1 LNHDA, CDR2 SQIVND (reference sequence). The CDR3 runs 15 residues. V dropped 6 bases and J dropped 2; count of bases not matched to a gene: 8. The CDR3 sequence: CASRDRLADTDTQYF. In DNA form, the CDR3 reads TGTGCCAGTAGAGACCGTCTAGCGGACACAGATACGCAGTATTTT.

By share of the sample, this clone is medium-sized (0.01 to 0.1%). This chain joins TRBV13 and TRBJ1-4; 8 bases fit TRBD1. The V gene end was trimmed by 3 bases and the J gene end by 8 bases; junction bases not matched to a gene: 5. In germline, CDR1 is PRHDT, CDR2 FYEKMQ (reference sequence). The CDR3 has 14 residues. Here the CDR3 DNA reads TGTGCCAGCAGCTTCGGACAGGGTGGAGAAAAACTGTTTTTT. Protein: CASSFGQGGEKLFF. Combining the CDR3 with reference TRBV13 and TRBJ1-4 gives the whole variable domain AAGVIQSPRHLIKEKRETATLKCYPIPRHDTVYWYQQGPGQDPQFLISFYEKMQSDKGSIPDRFSAQQFSDYHSELNMSSLELGDSALYFCASSFGQGGEKLFFGSGTQLSVL.

The chain recombines TRBV6-5 with TRBJ2-1; 7 nucleotides agree with TRBD2. V dropped 6 bases and J dropped 8; count of bases not matched to a gene: 4. CDR1 and CDR2 from the germline V gene are MNHEY and SVGAGI. The CDR3 covers 12 residues. CDR3 residues: CASRGGSYEQFF. DNA of the CDR3: TGTGCCAGCAGGGGCGGGAGCTATGAGCAGTTCTTC.

The genes are TRBV6-1 and TRBJ2-7; D possibly corresponds to TRBD1 (7 bases). The germline V gene encodes CDR1 MNHNS and CDR2 SASEGT. V shed 8 bases and J shed 4 bases, with 15 bases lying between them. This CDR3 contains 13 residues. The CDR3 DNA reads TGTGCCAGCGCGTCGCAGGGGGGATACGAGCAGTACTTC. Translated: CASASQGGYEQYF.

This sequence joins TRBV10-1 and TRBJ2-7; the match to TRBD2 covers 7 bases. Trimming at V came to 0 bases and at J to 4 bases, leaving 3 bases not matched to a gene. CDR1 WNHNN and CDR2 SYGVQD come from the germline V gene (reference sequence). This CDR3 has 14 amino acids. This CDR3 reads CASSESGTKYEQYF. CDR3 nucleotides: TGCGCCAGCAGTGAGTCGGGGACTAAATACGAGCAGTACTTC.

The gene calls are TRBV5-1 and TRBJ1-1, with D unclear. With 0 bases removed from V and 6 bases from J, the gap between germline ends came to 9 bases. From germline, CDR1 is SGHRS and CDR2 YFSETQ. The CDR3 is 13 residues long. The CDR3 nucleotides are TGCGCCAGCAGCTTGGCCATAAGCGCTGAAGCTTTCTTT. As protein: CASSLAISAEAFF.

In its sample, this clone was seen a few times. The chain couples TRBV29-1 to TRBJ2-1; the match to TRBD2 covers 14 bases. Germline loops: CDR1 SQVTM, CDR2 ANQGSEA. Trimming at V came to 7 bases and at J to 9 bases, leaving 2 bases not matched to a gene. The CDR3 sequence is 12 residues long. The CDR3 loop reads CSGGLAGVEQFF. The CDR3, as DNA: TGCAGCGGGGGACTAGCGGGAGTTGAGCAGTTCTTC.

This sequence joins TRBV27 and TRBJ2-1, with TRBD2 matching 7 bases. This CDR3 is 14 amino acids long. J gave up 10 bases and V 7 bases, and 13 bases lay outside the gene matches. Germline assignment: CDR1 MNHEY and CDR2 SMNVEV (reference sequence). Here the CDR3 DNA reads TGTGCCAGCATAGGAGGGAGGGCCTTAAACGAGCAGTTCTTC. Translation: CASIGGRALNEQFF.

The chain joins TRBV9 to TRBJ2-1; maybe TRBD2 (5 bases). The CDR3 runs to 16 residues. In germline, CDR1 is SGDLS, CDR2 YYNGEE. V gave up 4 bases and J gave up 8 bases, with 22 bases separating them. CDR3 sequence reads: CASSPTTQRLRHEQFF. DNA of the CDR3: TGTGCCAGCAGCCCCACCACTCAGCGGCTCCGGCATGAGCAGTTCTTC.

V is TRBV4-1 and J is TRBJ2-1; 13 nucleotides match TRBD2. Germline trimming cut 1 base from V and 6 bases from J; bases unmatched to any gene: 0. Germline lookup yields CDR1 MGHRA and CDR2 YSYEKL. This CDR3 is 15 amino acids long. The CDR3 sequence: CASSQGTSGSNEQFF. CDR3 sequence (DNA): TGCGCCAGCAGCCAAGGGACTAGCGGGAGCAATGAGCAGTTCTTC.

The CDR3 spells CATSRPGEYQETQYF. As DNA, the CDR3 is TGTGCCACCAGCAGGCCCGGGGAGTACCAAGAGACCCAGTACTTC. The chain has TRBV15 and TRBJ2-5, with D possibly being TRBD2 (5 bases). V dropped 3 bases and J dropped 0 bases, with 11 bases sitting between them. The CDR3 spans 15 residues. The germline gives CDR1 LNHNV, CDR2 YYDKDF (reference sequence).

The chain links TRBV5-1 to TRBJ2-7; TRBD1 might be the D (6 bases). CDR1 SGHRS and CDR2 YFSETQ come from the germline V gene. The V end lost 0 bases, the J end lost 6 bases, and 13 bases lay between the germline ends. This CDR3 is built from 14 residues. As DNA, the CDR3 is TGCGCCAGCAGCTTGGGGACAGAAGTGGCCGAGCAGTACTTC. Its protein product is CASSLGTEVAEQYF. The whole variable domain, filled in from reference TRBV5-1 and TRBJ2-7, reads KAGVTQTPRYLIKTRGQQVTLSCSPISGHRSVSWYQQTPGQGLQFLFEYFSETQRNKGNFPGRFSGRQFSNSRSEMNVSTLELGDSALYLCASSLGTEVAEQYFGPGTRLTVT.

V is TRBV4-1 and J is TRBJ2-7; 7 bases map to TRBD1. This CDR3 region has 15 residues. Losses at the gene ends were 2 bases for V and 2 bases for J; bases not matched to a gene: 6. CDR1 and CDR2 (germline): MGHRA, YSYEKL. This CDR3 is CASSQLTGSTYEQYF. The CDR3 DNA sequence: TGCGCCAGCAGCCAATTGACAGGGAGTACCTACGAGCAGTACTTC.

In this sample, this clone turned up once. The chain combines TRBV15 with TRBJ2-7; no clear D. This CDR3 is 13 amino acids long. Germline CDR1 is LNHNV and CDR2 is YYDKDF (reference sequence). The V end lost 2 bases, the J end lost 2 bases, and 7 bases lay between the germline ends. The CDR3 nucleotides read TGTGCCACCAGCAGACCTAGTACCTACGAGCAGTACTTC. Its protein product is CATSRPSTYEQYF.

V is TRBV7-8 and J is TRBJ2-3; 14 bases are a match to TRBD2. Per the germline V gene, CDR1 is SGHVS and CDR2 is FQNEAQ. The CDR3 contains 16 residues. V shed 3 bases and J 3 bases; nucleotides not matched to a gene: 2. CDR3 protein: CASSLTSGRVTDTQYF. The CDR3 nucleotides are TGTGCCAGCAGCTTGACTAGCGGGAGGGTGACAGATACGCAGTATTTT.